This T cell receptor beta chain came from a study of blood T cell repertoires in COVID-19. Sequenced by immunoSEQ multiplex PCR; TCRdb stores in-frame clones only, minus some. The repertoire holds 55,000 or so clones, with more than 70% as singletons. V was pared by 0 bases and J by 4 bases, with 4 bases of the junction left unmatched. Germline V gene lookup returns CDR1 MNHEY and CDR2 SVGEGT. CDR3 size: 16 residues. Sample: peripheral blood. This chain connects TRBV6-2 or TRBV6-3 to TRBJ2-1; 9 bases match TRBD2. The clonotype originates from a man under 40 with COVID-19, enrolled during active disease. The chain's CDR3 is CASSYSGLAGYNEQFF. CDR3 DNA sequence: TGTGCCAGCAGTTACTCTGGGCTAGCGGGGTACAATGAGCAGTTCTTC.